This paragraph covers one T cell receptor beta chain sequence. Antigen: not known. The data belong to a study of CD8 T cells in ankylosing spondylitis. Findings and limits, study-wide: Past research had described some motif variants in reactive arthritis synovial fluid and blood. Characteristic, it appeared, of ankylosing spondylitis blood was a TCR beta motif of roughly 8 highly homologous variants.

Construction of TCR beta libraries was performed using quantitative 5'-RACE with molecular barcodes. One entry per CDR3 protein results from TCRdb running MiXCR on the 5' RACE reads. The sample includes 250,000 to 400,000 distinct CDR3 sequences, around a tenth of them seen just once. The TCR was taken from a female donor with ankylosing spondylitis or in good health (not recorded which). Input material: blood, either unsorted or a sorted T cell fraction (not recorded which).

CDR3 residues: CASSLESAGELFF. The CDR3 nucleotides are TGTGCCAGCAGCTTGGAGTCGGCCGGGGAGCTGTTTTTT. The chain links TRBV7-9 to TRBJ2-2; D is ambiguous. Trimming removed 3 bases from V and 6 bases from J, with 8 bases in between. The germline gives CDR1 SEHNR, CDR2 FQNEAQ (reference sequence). This CDR3 spans 13 amino acids.